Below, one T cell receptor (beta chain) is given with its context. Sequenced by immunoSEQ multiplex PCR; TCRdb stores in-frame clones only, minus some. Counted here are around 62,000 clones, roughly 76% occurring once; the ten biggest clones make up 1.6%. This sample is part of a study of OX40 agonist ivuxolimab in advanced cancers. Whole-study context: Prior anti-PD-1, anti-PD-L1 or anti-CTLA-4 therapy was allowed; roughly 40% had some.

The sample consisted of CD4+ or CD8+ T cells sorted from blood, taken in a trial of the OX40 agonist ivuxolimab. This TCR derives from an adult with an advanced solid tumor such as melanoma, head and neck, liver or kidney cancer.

The CDR3 DNA follows: TGTGCCAGCAGCACCTCTCGGACGGGGGCAGATACGCAGTATTTT. It specifies CASSTSRTGADTQYF. The chain couples TRBV7-3 to TRBJ2-3, with D possibly TRBD2 on 6 matching bases. The germline CDR1 and CDR2 sequences are SGHTA and FQGTGA. V was pared by 5 bases and J by 4 bases, with 16 bases between. The CDR3 has 15 residues.